This TCR beta chain was sequenced in a study of T cell responses to AZD1222 COVID-19 vaccine. The table came from immunoSEQ multiplex PCR; TCRdb's copy has only in-frame clones and leaves some out. This sample has tens of thousands of clones; roughly 85% occur once, and the top ten carry about 12%. This CDR3 is 13 amino acids long. V shed 7 bases, J shed 12 bases, and the junction held 9 bases outside the gene matches. CDR1 is MNHEY and CDR2 is SVGAGI in the germline V gene. This chain connects TRBV6-5 to TRBJ2-1; the match to TRBD1 covers 10 bases. The material sequenced was peripheral blood, taken 28 days after the second AZD1222 dose. The sequence was collected from an adult who received the AZD1222 COVID-19 vaccine. The CDR3 here is CASMGQGLPLQFF. The DNA of the CDR3 is TGTGCCAGCATGGGACAGGGGCTTCCCCTGCAGTTCTTC.